The 8 T cell receptor beta chains given below trace back to one sample, sequenced in a study of breast tumors, draining lymph nodes, adjacent tissues. A single record per CDR3 protein comes from TCRdb applying MiXCR to the multiplex PCR reads. The sample comprises tens of thousands of distinct CDR3 sequences, 42% of which are singletons, and about 10% rests with the top ten. Input material: breast tumor tissue. Receptors were obtained from a female donor with breast cancer. Some clones in this sample may be carry-over from other donors' samples.

This clonotype has at least ten counts. A much larger clone sits a single nucleotide away, making a read error possible. The rearrangement joins TRBV12-3 or TRBV12-4 to TRBJ2-2; 7 bases match TRBD1. Trimming removed 8 bases from V and 7 bases from J; junction bases left unmatched: 7. The CDR3 runs 13 residues. The chain's CDR3 is CASGHRQGGELFF. The CDR3 DNA reads TGTGCCAGCGGCCACCGACAGGGCGGGGAGCTGTTTTTT.

This clonotype was recorded at least ten times. This chain uses TRBV24-1 with TRBJ2-2, with TRBD2 as a possible D gene (5 bases). V lost 5 bases and J 4 bases, leaving 16 bases between the germline ends. Per germline, CDR1 KGHDR and CDR2 SFDVKD. The CDR3 loop spans 16 amino acids. The CDR3 nucleotides read TGTGCCACCAGTGCCCAGGCCCCGGGAAGCACCGGGGAGCTGTTTTTT. Its translation: CATSAQAPGSTGELFF.

Many counts were recorded for this clonotype. The chain carries TRBV20-1 and TRBJ1-2, with 10 bases that match TRBD1. Trimming removed 0 bases from V and 3 bases from J; junction bases left unmatched: 10. The CDR3 has 17 residues. The germline V gene encodes CDR1 DFQATT and CDR2 SNEGSKA (reference sequence). The CDR3 DNA reads as TGCAGTGCTAGAGATCGGACCGCGACAGGGGGCGACTATGGCTACACCTTC. Translated: CSARDRTATGGDYGYTF.

This clonotype has ten or more counts. The V gene is TRBV5-1, the J gene TRBJ1-2; TRBD1 matches 11 bases. Germline CDR1 reads SGHRS; CDR2 reads YFSETQ. The CDR3 contains 15 residues. V lost 4 bases to trimming and J lost 2 bases; unmatched junction nucleotides: 4. CDR3 in DNA: TGCGCCAGCAGCCCCGGGGACAGGGGGAACTATGGCTACACCTTC. Protein product: CASSPGDRGNYGYTF.

To note about this clonotype: A much larger clone lies a single base off, so this may be a read error. J is TRBJ1-5 and V is TRBV30; D is perhaps TRBD1 (5 bases). V was shortened by 4 bases and J by 5 bases, with 15 bases between the two germline ends. Germline V CDR1 and CDR2: GTSNPN, SVGIG (reference sequence). The CDR3 runs to 14 residues. The CDR3 here is CAWTKGTQDQPQHF. CDR3 nucleotides: TGTGCCTGGACCAAAGGGACCCAGGATCAGCCCCAGCATTTT.

The chain is built from TRBV9 and TRBJ1-5; the D gene is possibly TRBD1 (6 bases). The germline V gene has CDR1 SGDLS and CDR2 YYNGEE. V was cut by 3 bases and J by 6 bases, with 19 bases left in between. The CDR3 consists of 16 residues. The CDR3 region has the DNA TGTGCCAGCAGCGAAGGAAGTCAGGGGACCGGTCAGCCCCAGCATTTT. This codes for CASSEGSQGTGQPQHF.

This clonotype has at least ten counts. The J gene is TRBJ2-3, the V gene TRBV4-3; 7 positions match TRBD1. J gave up 2 bases and V 0 bases, and 8 bases lay outside the gene matches. This CDR3 is 17 amino acids long. The germline V gene has CDR1 LGHNA and CDR2 YSLEER. For the CDR3, the DNA is TGCGCCAGCAGCCAAGATCGCCCAGGGGGAGCCACAGATACGCAGTATTTT. This translates into CASSQDRPGGATDTQYF.

V gene TRBV10-3 combines with J gene TRBJ1-1; no definite D call. Per the germline V gene, CDR1 is ENHRY and CDR2 is SYGVKD. Trimming left V 5 bases short and J 1 base short, with 8 bases between. The CDR3 is 13 residues long. This chain's CDR3 is CAISRHENTEAFF. The CDR3 DNA reads as TGTGCCATCAGTCGACACGAGAACACTGAAGCTTTCTTT.